Listed below are T cell receptor beta chains from one sample, sequenced in a study of metastatic and nonmetastatic thyroid tumors. TCRdb recomputed clones from the PCR reads via MiXCR. The sample lists roughly 25,000 clones, about 15% seen once, with approximately 3.3% in the top ten. The sequencing input was blood. The receptor source for this set is a female donor with papillary thyroid cancer or a benign thyroid nodule (not recorded which). Some clones in this sample may be carry-over from other donors' samples. Both conserved end residues are part of each CDR3. D genes are given only for firm matches. Clone size, where shown, is once, few, many, or a class for clones that have expanded.

abundance	d_gene	j_gene	v_gene	CDR3nt	CDR3aa
few	TRBD2	TRBJ2-1	TRBV6-4	TGTGCCAGCAGCGTAGGGGGCGGGAGGGCCTACAATGAGCAGTTCTTC	CASSVGGGRAYNEQFF
many	.	TRBJ2-3	TRBV12-3/TRBV12-4	TGTGCCAGCAGTTACCGTCGTGTGGTAAGCACAGATACGCAGTATTTT	CASSYRRVVSTDTQYF
many	TRBD1	TRBJ2-7	TRBV6-2/TRBV6-3	TGTGCCAGCAGTCCCTGGGACAGGGGGTTTGACTACGAGCAGTACTTC	CASSPWDRGFDYEQYF
medium-sized	.	TRBJ2-2	TRBV4-3	TGCGCCAGCAGCCAAGAAAGGTCGGCCACCGGGGAGCTGTTTTTT	CASSQERSATGELFF
many	.	TRBJ2-7	TRBV30	TGTGCCTGGAGGGGGGGGCGCGGGACGGGAGAGCAGTACTTC	CAWRGGRGTGEQYF
many	.	TRBJ1-4	TRBV30	TGTGCCTGGAGTATGGCAACTAATGAAAAACTGTTTTTT	CAWSMATNEKLFF
many	.	TRBJ1-1	TRBV4-1	TGCGCCAGCAGCAGCCGGGACTCGGACACTGAAGCTTTCTTT	CASSSRDSDTEAFF
many	.	TRBJ1-1	TRBV14	TGTGCCAGCAGCCAATGGGGGGGCGCGAACACTGAAGCTTTCTTT	CASSQWGGANTEAFF
medium-sized	.	TRBJ2-7	TRBV28	TGTGCCACCCAAGGGGCGGGGATGGGGCCCTACGAGCAGTACTTC	CATQGAGMGPYEQYF
.	.	TRBJ2-3	TRBV20-1	TGCAGTTCTAGGGGGACTGCCGCTAGCACATATACGCAGTATTTT	CSSRGTAASTYTQYF
many	.	TRBJ2-1	TRBV27	TGTGCCAGCAGTTTTAGGGGGAGGGAGGGTGAGCAGTTCTTC	CASSFRGREGEQFF
many	.	TRBJ1-3	TRBV5-1	TGCGCCAGCAGCTTGGTCGGACAGTCTTGGGGAAACACCATATATTTT	CASSLVGQSWGNTIYF
many	TRBD1	TRBJ2-2	TRBV5-6	TGTGCCAGCAGCTTGGTTTGGGGACAGGGGAGCGGGGAGCTGTTTTTT	CASSLVWGQGSGELFF
.	.	TRBJ2-5	TRBV12-3/TRBV12-4	TGTGCCAGCAGTCCCCCGGGGGGACAGCTGCTCCAAGAGACCCAGTACTTC	CASSPPGGQLLQETQYF
medium-sized	TRBD1	TRBJ2-7	TRBV11-2	TGTGCCAGCAGCAACCACAGGGGCAGTGATATAACAAGGCAGTACTTC	CASSNHRGSDITRQYF
many	.	TRBJ1-2	TRBV5-6	TGTGCCAGCTCCCGACAGTCAAACTATGGCTACACCTTC	CASSRQSNYGYTF
.	TRBD1	TRBJ1-5	TRBV24-1	TGTGCCACAAGTGACGACAGGGGGCACAATCAGCCCCAGCATTTT	CATSDDRGHNQPQHF
many	.	TRBJ1-2	TRBV6-1	TGTGCCAGCAGCGATTCGCTATCCTATGGCTACACCTTC	CASSDSLSYGYTF
many	TRBD1	TRBJ2-7	TRBV5-6	TGTGCCAGCAGCTTGAGGGACAGGGGATACGAGCAGTACTTC	CASSLRDRGYEQYF
.	TRBD2	TRBJ2-1	TRBV20-1	TGCAGTGCTAGAGACCCGAGCGGGAGGGGGTACAATGAGCAGTTCTTC	CSARDPSGRGYNEQFF
many	.	TRBJ2-5	TRBV20-1	TGCAGTGCTAATCCCTACCAAGAGACCCAGTACTTC	CSANPYQETQYF
many	TRBD1	TRBJ2-5	TRBV27	TGTGCCAGCAGTCAGAGACAGGGACAAGAGACCCAGTACTTC	CASSQRQGQETQYF
many	.	TRBJ2-5	TRBV20-1	TGCAGTGCTAGTTATGGGGGAGCGGGAGAGACCCAGTACTTC	CSASYGGAGETQYF
few	TRBD2	TRBJ2-1	TRBV6-1	TGTGCCAGCGGGGGACTAGTGGTGCATGAGCAGTTCTTC	CASGGLVVHEQFF
medium-sized	.	TRBJ2-7	TRBV2	TGTGCCAGCATCGGAAGGTTGGACTTCTCCTACGAGCAGTACTTC	CASIGRLDFSYEQYF
many	.	TRBJ2-5	TRBV5-6	TGTGCCAGCAGCTTGGGACACCACCAAGAGACCCAGTACTTC	CASSLGHHQETQYF
many	.	TRBJ2-2	TRBV7-9	TGTGCCAGCAGCTTAGCCAGATCCGGGGCCGGGGAGCTGTTTTTT	CASSLARSGAGELFF
few	.	TRBJ2-7	TRBV15	TGTGCCACCATCAGAACCCCGGGTCGCGAGCACTACTTC	CATIRTPGREHYF
few	.	TRBJ1-3	TRBV29-1	TGCAGCGTTGTCCAGATGGCAGGACCCTCTGGAAACACCATATATTTT	CSVVQMAGPSGNTIYF
many	TRBD1	TRBJ2-3	TRBV19	TGTGCCAGTAGTAAGGCGGGACAGGGAGGTGCAGATACGCAGTATTTT	CASSKAGQGGADTQYF
many	.	TRBJ2-5	TRBV7-7	TGTGCTAGCAGCTTAGGAGGGGCCAAGACCCAGTACTTC	CASSLGGAKTQYF
many	.	TRBJ2-7	TRBV28	TGTGCCAGCAGTGACGGGGGGCACTACGAGCAGTACTTC	CASSDGGHYEQYF
many	.	TRBJ1-1	TRBV20-1	TGCAGTGCTAGACTACAGGGAAGCACTGAAGCTTTCTTT	CSARLQGSTEAFF
many	TRBD1	TRBJ1-5	TRBV7-2	TGTGCCAGCAGCTTAGCGCGGGACAGGGGAAATCAGCCCCAGCATTTT	CASSLARDRGNQPQHF
many	.	TRBJ2-5	TRBV19	TGTGCCAGTAGTAGAACTAAAGGGGAGACCCAGTACTTC	CASSRTKGETQYF
many	.	TRBJ1-5	TRBV5-1	TGCGCCAGCAGCTTGGGTGAGGGGATGACCCAGCATTTT	CASSLGEGMTQHF
.	TRBD2	TRBJ2-1	TRBV5-1	TGCGCCAGCAGCTGGACTAGCGGGAGGGCCCGGCACAATGAGCAGTTCTTC	CASSWTSGRARHNEQFF
many	TRBD2	TRBJ2-2	TRBV6-1	TGTGCCAGCAGTGGGACTAGCGGGAACACCGGGGAGCTGTTTTTT	CASSGTSGNTGELFF
many	.	TRBJ2-5	TRBV20-1	TGCAGCTCCAATAGGTTTGGGAGAGAGACCCAGTACTTC	CSSNRFGRETQYF
many	.	TRBJ1-5	TRBV6-1	TGTGCCAGCAGCCCTTCGGGCAATCAGCCCCAGCATTTT	CASSPSGNQPQHF
many	.	TRBJ2-1	TRBV3-1	TGTGCCAGCAGCCAAGATCTAAGGGGCGGCATCGATGAGCAGTTCTTC	CASSQDLRGGIDEQFF
once	.	TRBJ2-7	TRBV11-2	TGTGCCAGCACCTACTCCTACGAGCAGTACTTC	CASTYSYEQYF
many	.	TRBJ1-4	TRBV2	TGTGCCAGCAGTGAGTGGAGGGCTAATGAAAAACTGTTTTTT	CASSEWRANEKLFF
few	TRBD1	TRBJ2-1	TRBV7-9	TGTGCCAGCAGGACATATACAGGGGGCGATGAGCAGTTCTTC	CASRTYTGGDEQFF
.	.	TRBJ1-5	TRBV15	TGTGCCACCAGCAGAGATCCGTTGGAGCCCCAGCATTTT	CATSRDPLEPQHF
.	.	TRBJ2-7	TRBV6-1	TGTTCCAGCAGTTGGGTCAGCTCCTACGAGCAGTACTTC	CSSSWVSSYEQYF
.	.	TRBJ2-5	TRBV3-1	TGTGCCAGCAGCCAAGCCAGGGTGAGACAAGAGACCCAGTACTTC	CASSQARVRQETQYF
few	TRBD2	TRBJ2-1	TRBV6-1	TGTGCCAGCAGTGAGGTAGCGGGAGGGTTCTGTGAGCAGTTCTTC	CASSEVAGGFCEQFF
many	.	TRBJ2-5	TRBV19	TGTGCCAGTAGTACTGACAGCAACCAAGAGACCCAGTACTTC	CASSTDSNQETQYF
many	.	TRBJ1-2	TRBV7-2	TGTGCCAGCAGCCCGCGTGGCGCTAACTATGGCTACACCTTC	CASSPRGANYGYTF